This T cell receptor (beta chain) was sequenced in a study of shared T cell receptors in the human thymus. The CDR3 sequence is 16 residues long. J was trimmed by 5 bases and V by 0 bases; bases with no gene match: 7. Germline-derived CDR1 and CDR2 are SGDLS and YYNGEE. Here immunoSEQ multiplex PCR was the method, and the copy in TCRdb shows in-frame clones only, minus some. The sample consists of under 850,000 clones, approximately 90% of them appearing once. These data are also associated with another study on human thymus T cells. That work states: Among the donors, all were healthy Finnish infants having corrective surgery for congenital heart defects. Related research described strongly overlapping thymic repertoires in unrelated people.

This sequence joins TRBV9 and TRBJ2-7; the match to TRBD2 covers 11 bases. This receptor was taken from a boy in the first two years of life with a congenital heart defect. The material sequenced was thymocytes. The CDR3 region is CASSVGVAGGSNEQYF. The CDR3, as DNA: TGTGCCAGCAGCGTAGGGGTAGCGGGAGGGTCCAACGAGCAGTACTTC. Looking up the rest from reference TRBV9 and TRBJ2-7 gives the full variable domain: DSGVTQTPKHLITATGQRVTLRCSPRSGDLSVYWYQQSLDQGLQFLIQYYNGEERAKGNILERFSAQQFPDLHSELNLSSLELGDSALYFCASSVGVAGGSNEQYFGPGTRLTVT.